The 25 T cell receptor beta chains reported below all come from one sample, sequenced in a study of shared clonotypes between healthy human individuals. The protocol was immunoSEQ multiplex PCR, while the TCRdb copy is restricted to in-frame clones and leaves out a portion. In the table there are roughly 1 million clones, about 75% of which are singletons. The sample consisted of memory CD4+ T cells sorted from blood. This sample's subset: CD45RA-negative fraction. The receptors were gathered from a man between 18 and 29 years old in good health.

The gene calls are TRBV6-1 and TRBJ2-7; D is unresolved. The V and J ends lost 4 bases and 3 bases respectively, with 10 bases between them. The CDR3 has 13 residues. Germline CDR1 MNHNS, CDR2 SASEGT. CDR3 in amino acids: CASSGTPLYEQYF. The CDR3 DNA is TGTGCCAGCAGTGGAACGCCTCTCTACGAGCAGTACTTC.

In nucleotides, the CDR3 is TGTGCCAGCACCGACTTCCAAGTTGGAGATACGCAGTATTTT. Protein product: CASTDFQVGDTQYF. The V call is TRBV11-1, the J call TRBJ2-3; D uncertain. Trimming shortened V by 7 bases and J by 5 bases, and 16 bases separated the two germline ends. Germline assignment: CDR1 SGHAT and CDR2 FQDESV (reference sequence). The CDR3 runs 14 residues. Variable domain in full (rest from reference TRBV11-1 and TRBJ2-3): EAEVAQSPRYKITEKSQAVAFWCDPISGHATLYWYRQILGQGPELLVQFQDESVVDDSQLPKDRFSAERLKGVDSTLKIQPAELGDSAMYLCASTDFQVGDTQYFGPGTRLTVL.

V and J are TRBV5-5 and TRBJ2-5; 9 bases line up with TRBD1. The ends lost 4 bases at V and 4 bases at J; junction bases unmatched: 2. CDR1 and CDR2 from the germline V gene are SGHKS and YYEKEE (reference sequence). The CDR3 has 13 residues. As DNA, the CDR3 is TGTGCCAGCAGCCGACAGGGGGGAGAGACCCAGTACTTC. Translated: CASSRQGGETQYF.

The chain has TRBV15 and TRBJ1-6, with a tentative D call TRBD1 (6 bases). The germline V gene encodes CDR1 LNHNV and CDR2 YYDKDF (reference sequence). The CDR3 contains 18 residues. Trimming stripped 4 bases from V and 0 bases from J, with 16 bases between. The CDR3 nucleotides read TGTGCCACCAGCAAGGACAGAGATGCTAGCTCCTATAATTCACCCCTCCACTTT. Its protein product is CATSKDRDASSYNSPLHF.

The chain employs TRBV5-1 and TRBJ1-4; tentatively, D is TRBD1 (5 bases). V lost 6 bases and J lost 8, with 20 bases in between. Germline CDR1 and CDR2: SGHRS and YFSETQ. CDR3 length: 15 residues. The CDR3 reads CASTPGYSQGEKLFF. Written as DNA, the CDR3 is TGCGCCAGCACCCCAGGGTACAGCCAAGGGGAAAAACTGTTTTTT. Based on the CDR3 plus reference TRBV5-1 and TRBJ1-4, the full variable domain is KAGVTQTPRYLIKTRGQQVTLSCSPISGHRSVSWYQQTPGQGLQFLFEYFSETQRNKGNFPGRFSGRQFSNSRSEMNVSTLELGDSALYLCASTPGYSQGEKLFFGSGTQLSVL.

This clone was counted a few times. The DNA of the CDR3 is TGTGCCAGCAGTGACTGGGTCCGATCCTACGAGCAGTACTTC. Encoded protein: CASSDWVRSYEQYF. The rearrangement joins TRBV6-1 to TRBJ2-7, with D hard to call. Germline values: CDR1 MNHNS, CDR2 SASEGT. Trimming stripped 3 bases from V and 1 base from J, with 10 bases between. This CDR3 has 14 residues.

This chain joins TRBV6-5 and TRBJ1-1; no clear D gene. V shed 4 bases and J shed 4 bases, with 10 bases lying between them. Germline-derived CDR1 and CDR2 are MNHEY and SVGAGI. The CDR3 spans 13 residues. The CDR3 coding sequence is TGTGCCAGCAGTTCGTTAAAGGGCACTGAAGCTTTCTTT. It specifies CASSSLKGTEAFF.

The chain uses TRBV10-2 and TRBJ1-6; 7 bases line up with TRBD1. The CDR3 loop spans 14 amino acids. Germline CDR1 and CDR2: WSHSY and SAAADI. V was clipped by 2 bases and J by 9 bases; unmatched bases: 4. The CDR3 coding sequence is TGCGCCAGCAGTGAGGCAGGGGGGATTTCACCCCTCCACTTT. Translated, it gives CASSEAGGISPLHF.

The CDR3 reads CASSPGTNQLYEQYF. CDR3 bases: TGCGCCAGCAGCCCAGGGACAAACCAGCTCTACGAGCAGTACTTC. The rearrangement joins TRBV5-1 to TRBJ2-7, with D possibly TRBD1 on 6 matching bases. V gave up 4 bases and J gave up 3 bases, with 17 bases separating them. CDR3 length: 15 residues. CDR1 SGHRS and CDR2 YFSETQ come from the germline V gene.

This chain joins TRBV27 and TRBJ1-6; 9 bases align to TRBD1. Germline-derived CDR1 and CDR2 are MNHEY and SMNVEV (reference sequence). J lost 8 bases, V lost 4 bases, and 6 bases had no gene match. The CDR3 runs 15 residues. The CDR3 loop reads CASSSRDREDSPLHF. Here the CDR3 DNA reads TGTGCCAGCAGTTCCCGGGACAGGGAGGATTCACCCCTCCACTTT.

The chain is built from TRBV5-1 and TRBJ2-2; TRBD2 agrees at 7 bases. This CDR3 spans 15 amino acids. The germline CDR1 and CDR2 sequences are SGHRS and YFSETQ. V was pared by 2 bases and J by 4 bases, with 5 bases of the junction left unmatched. The CDR3 DNA sequence: TGCGCCAGCAGCTTTGGCGGGAGCGGCACCGGGGAGCTGTTTTTT. Protein: CASSFGGSGTGELFF. Looking up the rest from reference TRBV5-1 and TRBJ2-2 gives the full variable domain: KAGVTQTPRYLIKTRGQQVTLSCSPISGHRSVSWYQQTPGQGLQFLFEYFSETQRNKGNFPGRFSGRQFSNSRSEMNVSTLELGDSALYLCASSFGGSGTGELFFGEGSRLTVL.

V gene TRBV18 combines with J gene TRBJ2-6, with TRBD1 as a possible D gene (5 bases). The V end was cut by 4 bases, the J end by 0 bases, with 13 bases between. This CDR3 is 17 amino acids long. CDR1 KGHSH and CDR2 LQKENI come from the germline V gene. CDR3 region: CASSQGIPVSGANVLTF. Here the CDR3 DNA reads TGTGCCAGCTCACAGGGGATTCCCGTCTCTGGGGCCAACGTCCTGACTTTC.

The J gene is TRBJ1-2, the V gene TRBV6-6; possible D gene TRBD1, 6 bases. CDR1 MNHNY and CDR2 SVGAGI come from the germline V gene (reference sequence). This CDR3 comprises 11 residues. Trimming took 7 bases from V and 8 from J, leaving 11 bases between them. In DNA, the CDR3 is TGTGCCAGCACCACAGGGTACGGCTACACCTTC. It yields the protein CASTTGYGYTF.

This clone came up once. The chain employs TRBV18 and TRBJ2-3; TRBD2 matches 7 bases. The CDR3 length is 13 residues. From germline, CDR1 is KGHSH and CDR2 LQKENI. V was pared by 3 bases and J by 4 bases, with 1 base of the junction left unmatched. CDR3 DNA sequence: TGTGCCAGCTCACCGGGGGGGTCAGATACGCAGTATTTT. This sequence encodes CASSPGGSDTQYF.

The V and J genes are TRBV5-4 and TRBJ2-7; D is undetermined. With 4 bases removed from V and 7 bases from J, the gap between germline ends came to 12 bases. This CDR3 contains 12 residues. CDR1 and CDR2 (germline): SGHNT, YYREEE (reference sequence). The CDR3, as DNA: TGTGCCAGCAGCCCTTACGCCGGGGAGCAGTACTTC. Residues: CASSPYAGEQYF. Based on the CDR3 plus reference TRBV5-4 and TRBJ2-7, the full variable domain is ETGVTQSPTHLIKTRGQQVTLRCSSQSGHNTVSWYQQALGQGPQFIFQYYREEENGRGNFPPRFSGLQFPNYSSELNVNALELDDSALYLCASSPYAGEQYFGPGTRLTVT.

There are many counts of this clone. The rearrangement uses TRBV10-1 and TRBJ1-2; possible D gene TRBD1, 5 bases. This CDR3 comprises 13 residues. The germline gives CDR1 WNHNN, CDR2 SYGVQD (reference sequence). The ends were cut back, 5 bases at V and 1 base at J, with 8 bases in the middle. The CDR3, as DNA: TGCGCCAGCAGTATGACAGTTAACTATGGCTACACCTTC. This codes for CASSMTVNYGYTF.

This chain uses TRBV7-9 with TRBJ2-1, with D possibly matching TRBD1 (6 bases). Germline loops: CDR1 SEHNR, CDR2 FQNEAQ (reference sequence). V gave up 5 bases and J gave up 5 bases, with 16 bases separating them. This CDR3 is 15 amino acids long. CDR3 nucleotides: TGTGCCAGCAGCCCAAACGAGCAGGGGAACAATGAGCAGTTCTTC. Translation: CASSPNEQGNNEQFF.

This sequence joins TRBV6-5 and TRBJ1-2; D gene uncertain. V lost 2 bases, J lost 8 bases, and 15 bases lay in between. CDR1 and CDR2 from the germline V gene are MNHEY and SVGAGI. CDR3 size: 14 residues. The chain's CDR3 is CASSYLTKSGGYTF. The CDR3 nucleotides read TGTGCCAGCAGTTACCTAACAAAAAGCGGGGGCTACACCTTC.

The chain carries TRBV20-1 and TRBJ1-2; perhaps TRBD1 as D (5 bases). CDR1 is DFQATT, CDR2 SNEGSKA, per germline (reference sequence). Deletions cut 5 bases from V and 7 bases from J, with 8 bases between. The CDR3 spans 10 residues. The CDR3 region is CSAGQVGYTF. The CDR3 nucleotides are TGCAGTGCTGGACAAGTTGGCTACACCTTC.

The CDR3 DNA sequence: TGTGCCAGCTCACCATCGGCGGGGAAAGAGACCCAGTACTTC. As protein: CASSPSAGKETQYF. The chain carries TRBV18 and TRBJ2-5, with D tentatively TRBD2 (6 bases). V lost 2 bases to trimming and J lost 3 bases, with 10 bases between them. In germline, CDR1 is KGHSH, CDR2 LQKENI. The CDR3 covers 14 residues.

This clone was counted once. The chain is built from TRBV30 and TRBJ1-2; TRBD1 agrees at 7 bases. Germline CDR1 is GTSNPN and CDR2 is SVGIG (reference sequence). The trim removed 3 bases at V and 7 bases at J, leaving 11 bases unmatched. The CDR3 is made up of 14 amino acids. The CDR3: CAWRAPQGVGGYTF. In nucleotides, the CDR3 is TGTGCCTGGAGGGCCCCCCAGGGGGTGGGTGGCTACACCTTC.

This clone was counted a single time. This sequence joins TRBV5-4 and TRBJ2-6; D ambiguous. The CDR3 totals 16 residues. The V end was cut by 4 bases, the J end by 0 bases, with 11 bases between. Germline-derived CDR1 and CDR2 are SGHNT and YYREEE (reference sequence). The CDR3 bases are TGTGCCAGCAGCCAGTCCCAATTCTCTGGGGCCAACGTCCTGACTTTC. Protein product: CASSQSQFSGANVLTF.

The chain employs TRBV30 and TRBJ2-7, with a tentative D call TRBD2 (6 bases). Trimming stripped 4 bases from V and 3 bases from J, with 16 bases between. Germline lookup yields CDR1 GTSNPN and CDR2 SVGIG (reference sequence). This CDR3 comprises 14 residues. The CDR3 protein is CAWNRRGLDYEQYF. For the CDR3, the DNA is TGTGCCTGGAATCGTAGGGGACTGGACTACGAGCAGTACTTC.

This clone has a single count. The J gene is TRBJ1-3, the V gene TRBV25-1; D is possibly TRBD1 (5 bases). The CDR3 extends over 15 amino acids. V lost 3 bases to trimming and J lost 2 bases, with 11 bases between them. Germline assignment: CDR1 MGHDK and CDR2 SYGVNS. Written as DNA, the CDR3 is TGTGCCAGCAGTGATATTGGGGCTACTGGAAACACCATATATTTT. Encoded protein: CASSDIGATGNTIYF.

In the case of this clone: One junction end does not reproduce the germline sequence, and a read error may be involved. The gene calls are TRBV7-7 and TRBJ2-7; possible D gene TRBD2, 6 bases. The CDR3 has 15 amino acids. CDR1 and CDR2 (germline): SSHAT, FNYEAQ (reference sequence). As DNA, the CDR3 is TGTGCTAGCAGCTTAGGGGCGGGGAGCTCCTACGAGCAGTACTTC. Translated, it gives CASSLGAGSSYEQYF.